This TCR beta chain stems from a study of radiotherapy plus CTLA-4 blockade in lung cancer. Assay used: immunoSEQ multiplex PCR; TCRdb lists only in-frame clones, some missing. Of over 95,000 clones in the sample, about four fifths were seen once. The receptor comes from a human donor with non-small cell lung cancer who had a partial response to radiotherapy plus ipilimumab. Some clones in this sample may be carry-over from other donors' samples. Sample: peripheral blood, taken from a patient treated with radiotherapy plus ipilimumab.

For the CDR3, the DNA is TGTGCCAGCCTAAGGACTACGCCCTACGAGCAGTACTTC. This gives the protein CASLRTTPYEQYF. The rearrangement joins TRBV28 to TRBJ2-7, with a tentative D call TRBD2 (6 bases). The germline gives CDR1 MDHEN, CDR2 SYDVKM. CDR3 length: 13 residues. The V and J ends lost 8 bases and 2 bases respectively, with 13 bases between them. Combining the CDR3 with reference TRBV28 and TRBJ2-7 gives the whole variable domain DVKVTQSSRYLVKRTGEKVFLECVQDMDHENMFWYRQDPGLGLRLIYFSYDVKMKEKGDIPEGYSVSREKKERFSLILESASTNQTSMYLCASLRTTPYEQYFGPGTRLTVT.